Below, 2 T cell receptor beta chains from the same sample are listed, as sequenced in a study of T cell responses to AZD1222 COVID-19 vaccine. Sequencing used immunoSEQ multiplex PCR; TCRdb keeps in-frame clones, though not all of them. The sample shows 96,000 or so clones, about 89% of them seen only once. The source material was peripheral blood, sampled on day 0 of AZD1222 vaccination. These TCRs come from an adult in good health.

This sequence joins TRBV5-1 and TRBJ1-4; the match to TRBD1 covers 8 bases. J gave up 4 bases and V 3 bases, and 5 bases lay outside the gene matches. The CDR3 has 15 amino acids. CDR1 and CDR2 (germline): SGHRS, YFSETQ. The DNA for the CDR3 is TGCGCCAGCAGCTCGCTAACAGGGGGTAATGAAAAACTGTTTTTT. Translating gives CASSSLTGGNEKLFF.

The chain links TRBV3-1 (or the pseudogene TRBV3-2) to TRBJ2-7, with unresolved D. The CDR3 contains 13 residues. Germline V gene sequence: CDR1 LGHDT, CDR2 YNNKEL (reference sequence). Trimming took off 4 bases at V and 4 bases at J, with 11 bases between the two ends. DNA of the CDR3: TGTGCCAGCAGCCCGACTGAACCTTACGAGCAGTACTTC. Protein sequence: CASSPTEPYEQYF.